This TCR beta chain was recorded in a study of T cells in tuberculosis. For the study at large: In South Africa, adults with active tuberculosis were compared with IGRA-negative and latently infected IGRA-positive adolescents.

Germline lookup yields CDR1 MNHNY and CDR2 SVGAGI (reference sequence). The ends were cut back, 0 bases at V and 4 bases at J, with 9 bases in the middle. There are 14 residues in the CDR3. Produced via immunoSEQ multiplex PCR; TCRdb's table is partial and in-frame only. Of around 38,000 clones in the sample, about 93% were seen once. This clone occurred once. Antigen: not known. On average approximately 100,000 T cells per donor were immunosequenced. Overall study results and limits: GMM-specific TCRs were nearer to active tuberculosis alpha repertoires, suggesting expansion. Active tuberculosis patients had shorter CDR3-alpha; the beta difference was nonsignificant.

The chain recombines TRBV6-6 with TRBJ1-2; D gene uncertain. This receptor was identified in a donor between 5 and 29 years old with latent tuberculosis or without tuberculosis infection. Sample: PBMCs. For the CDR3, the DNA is TGTGCCAGCAGTTACTCGCACTCAACCTATGGCTACACCTTC. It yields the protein CASSYSHSTYGYTF.